This TCR beta chain was retrieved from a study of OX40 agonist ivuxolimab in advanced cancers. At the level of the study: Dose-escalation subjects each had hepatocellular carcinoma, melanoma, renal cell or head and neck cancer. Study observations and caveats: The study did not work out the antigen specificity of the expanded peripheral T cells.

Clones were sequenced by immunoSEQ multiplex PCR, and TCRdb holds only the in-frame ones, with some missing. The table shows more than 55,000 clones, with more than 65% occurring only once. The V end was cut by 5 bases, the J end by 0 bases, with 7 bases between. This CDR3 region has 13 residues. CDR1 and CDR2 (germline): SEHNR, FQNEAQ (reference sequence). Details on this clone: Its antigen is currently unknown.

Sequenced material: CD4+ or CD8+ T cells sorted from blood, taken in a trial of the OX40 agonist ivuxolimab. The chain joins TRBV7-9 to TRBJ1-1; D is unresolved. This TCR was sampled from an adult with an advanced solid tumor such as melanoma, head and neck, liver or kidney cancer. CDR3 in DNA: TGTGCCAGCAGCCAAACATTGAACACTGAAGCTTTCTTT. It codes for CASSQTLNTEAFF.